The 20 T cell receptor beta chains below all came from one sample that was sequenced in a study of blood T cells in healthy people across ages. The authors ran a second PCR of roughly 6 to 12 cycles using a sample-barcoded 5' primer and a J-beta primer mix. MiXCR, run by TCRdb on the 5' RACE reads, gives a single entry per CDR3 protein. The sample carries about 400,000 distinct CDR3 sequences, 52% recorded once. Input material: blood. These receptors all come from a man aged 60 to 75 in good health.

A few counts support this clonotype. This chain joins TRBV10-3 and TRBJ2-5; D ambiguous. The CDR3 covers 14 residues. Per germline, CDR1 ENHRY and CDR2 SYGVKD. The V end was cut by 0 bases, the J end by 1 base, with 6 bases between. The CDR3 DNA reads as TGTGCCATCAGTGAGTCGGGCAGCCAAGAGACCCAGTACTTC. Amino acid sequence: CAISESGSQETQYF.

In nucleotides, the CDR3 is TGCAGTGCTCCTAGAACCTCCTACGAGCAGTACTTC. Protein sequence: CSAPRTSYEQYF. V gene TRBV20-1 combines with J gene TRBJ2-7; D unclear. This CDR3 has 12 amino acids. With 5 bases removed from V and 0 bases from J, the gap between germline ends came to 8 bases. Germline V gives CDR1 DFQATT, CDR2 SNEGSKA (reference sequence).

V and J are TRBV5-6 and TRBJ2-5, with 12 bases identical to TRBD1. Germline-derived CDR1 and CDR2 are SGHDT and YYEEEE. Trimming cost V 5 bases and J 4 bases; bases outside gene matches: 9. CDR3 length: 16 amino acids. CDR3 loop: CASSDGTGGPRETQYF. CDR3 nucleotide sequence: TGTGCCAGCAGTGATGGGACAGGGGGCCCCAGAGAGACCCAGTACTTC.

This clonotype has a count of ten or more. CDR3 sequence reads: CASSLGRASGKASYNEQFF. The CDR3 coding sequence is TGTGCCAGCAGCTTAGGACGGGCTAGCGGGAAGGCGTCCTACAATGAGCAGTTCTTC. V gene TRBV7-2 combines with J gene TRBJ2-1; 9 bases line up with TRBD2. Germline-derived CDR1 and CDR2 are SGHTA and FQGNSA. Trimming cost V 1 base and J 1 base; bases outside gene matches: 11. The CDR3 is 19 amino acids. The variable domain in full, with the rest retrieved from reference TRBV7-2 and TRBJ2-1, is GAGVSQSPSNKVTEKGKDVELRCDPISGHTALYWYRQSLGQGLEFLIYFQGNSAPDKSGLPSDRFSAERTGGSVSTLTIQRTQQEDSAVYLCASSLGRASGKASYNEQFFGPGTRLTVL.

The chain is built from TRBV29-1 and TRBJ2-7; TRBD1 matches at 7 bases. Germline trimming cut 5 bases from V and 2 bases from J; bases unmatched to any gene: 3. The CDR3 covers 12 residues. CDR1 and CDR2 (germline): SQVTM, ANQGSEA. The chain's CDR3 is CSVRDRAYEQYF. CDR3 DNA sequence: TGCAGCGTTCGGGACAGAGCCTACGAGCAGTACTTC.

Comment on this clonotype: A read error may be the cause here, since a much bigger clone is one base away. The chain uses TRBV12-3 or TRBV12-4 and TRBJ2-4; 11 positions agree with TRBD1. The V and J ends lost 6 bases and 6 bases, in that order; junction bases with no gene match: 4. The CDR3 runs to 14 residues. The CDR3 DNA follows: TGTGCCAGCAGGGGACAGGGGGTGGGAAACATTCAGTACTTC. It is translated as CASRGQGVGNIQYF.

The V and J genes are TRBV20-1 and TRBJ2-5; TRBD2 matches 9 bases. The end of the DNA aligns better with TRBJ2-7, so the J call may be wrong. This CDR3 region has 17 residues. CDR1 and CDR2 from the germline V gene are DFQATT and SNEGSKA (reference sequence). In nucleotides, the CDR3 is TGCAGTGCTAGTTCGCGGACTAGCGATAGGAGGGGTCGCGAGCAGTACTTC. Translated: CSASSRTSDRRGREQYF.

The genes are TRBV29-1 and TRBJ2-3; the match to TRBD2 covers 7 bases. The germline V gene encodes CDR1 SQVTM and CDR2 ANQGSEA. The CDR3 extends over 16 amino acids. Trimming removed 0 bases from V and 5 bases from J; junction bases left unmatched: 11. CDR3 residues: CSVEEGRGALVDTQYF. The CDR3 DNA reads as TGCAGCGTTGAAGAGGGGAGGGGAGCCCTGGTAGATACGCAGTATTTT.

The table lists this clonotype with a few counts. The chain is built from TRBV5-1 and TRBJ2-5, with D unresolved. Deletions cut 0 bases from V and 4 bases from J, with 10 bases between. Germline V gene lookup returns CDR1 SGHRS and CDR2 YFSETQ. CDR3 length: 14 residues. The CDR3 sequence is CASSLGARPETQYF. The DNA of the CDR3 is TGCGCCAGCAGCTTGGGCGCTCGGCCAGAGACCCAGTACTTC.

This clonotype occurred a few times. This rearrangement joins TRBV20-1 to TRBJ1-1; the D gene is possibly TRBD1 (5 bases). The germline CDR1 and CDR2 sequences are DFQATT and SNEGSKA (reference sequence). The length of the CDR3 is 13 residues. V was cut by 4 bases and J by 1 base, with 10 bases left in between. The CDR3 spells CSATRTGNTEAFF. The CDR3 region has the DNA TGCAGTGCTACCCGTACAGGGAACACTGAAGCTTTCTTT.

This clonotype turned up a few times. V is TRBV6-6 and J is TRBJ2-5; no reliable D call. The DNA end favors TRBJ2-7, so the J call may be wrong. Germline CDR1 MNHNY, CDR2 SVGAGI (reference sequence). The CDR3 sequence is 13 residues long. CDR3 residues: CATLHSPNYEQYF. DNA of the CDR3: TGTGCCACTCTACATTCGCCCAACTACGAGCAGTACTTC.

This clonotype was seen repeatedly, ten times or more. The genes are TRBV2 and TRBJ2-5, with TRBD2 identical over 9 bases. The CDR3 contains 16 residues. Germline lookup yields CDR1 SNHLY and CDR2 FYNNEI. The trim removed 1 base at V and 3 bases at J, leaving 6 bases unmatched. The CDR3 DNA sequence: TGTGCCAGCAGTGAAGATTCCCTAGCGGGGAAAGAGACCCAGTACTTC. Amino acid sequence: CASSEDSLAGKETQYF. Complete variable domain (other parts from reference TRBV2 and TRBJ2-5): EPEVTQTPSHQVTQMGQEVILRCVPISNHLYFYWYRQILGQKVEFLVSFYNNEISEKSEIFDDQFSVERPDGSNFTLKIRSTKLEDSAMYFCASSEDSLAGKETQYFGPGTRLLVL.

The sample holds a few counts of this clonotype. The chain links TRBV7-3 to TRBJ2-7, with TRBD2 matching 7 bases. The J call is doubtful: the DNA matches TRBJ2-5 better. The CDR3 is 13 amino acids. Germline lookup yields CDR1 SGHTA and CDR2 FQGTGA. Written as DNA, the CDR3 is TGTGCCAGCAGCAAAATGGGGGGGGAGACCCAGTACTTC. Translating it yields CASSKMGGETQYF.

The chain recombines TRBV7-6 with TRBJ2-1, with 7 bases lining up with TRBD2. CDR3 length equals 16 residues. Germline V gene lookup returns CDR1 SGHVS and CDR2 FNYEAQ. Unmatched junction bases numbered 11, after V lost 1 base and J lost 8 bases. CDR3 amino acids: CASSLGGGGRSDEQFF. The CDR3 bases are TGTGCCAGCAGCTTAGGGGGAGGCGGGAGATCGGATGAGCAGTTCTTC.

This clonotype has just a few counts. V and J are TRBV12-3 or TRBV12-4 and TRBJ2-1, with 8 bases fitting TRBD2. V shed 7 bases, J shed 0 bases, and the junction held 17 bases outside the gene matches. This CDR3 has 19 amino acids. CDR3 sequence (DNA): TGTGCCAGCATCCGGGGGGGGCAGTTCCACCTTAGCTCCTACAATGAGCAGTTCTTC. This translates into CASIRGGQFHLSSYNEQFF.

This clonotype was observed a few times. The V and J genes are TRBV12-3 or TRBV12-4 and TRBJ2-4, with D maybe TRBD2 (5 bases). The closer fit of TRBJ2-7 to the DNA end suggests the J call may be wrong. The CDR3 runs 12 residues. CDR3 nucleotides: TGTGCCAGCAGTCAGCGGTTCTACGAGCAGTACTTC. Residues: CASSQRFYEQYF.

The V and J genes are TRBV20-1 and TRBJ2-1; D remains unclear. CDR1 and CDR2 (germline): DFQATT, SNEGSKA (reference sequence). The CDR3 contains 13 residues. The V and J ends lost 6 bases and 6 bases respectively, with 15 bases between them. CDR3 sequence (DNA): TGCAGTGCCCCGATCCCGAGAGGCAATGAGCAGTTCTTC. Translating it yields CSAPIPRGNEQFF.

This clonotype was seen a few times. The chain employs TRBV4-3 and TRBJ2-3, with 8 nucleotides matching TRBD2. Per the germline V gene, CDR1 is LGHNA and CDR2 is YSLEER. With 1 base clipped from V and 1 base from J, the junction kept 4 bases outside the gene matches. The CDR3 spans 16 residues. CDR3 coding DNA: TGCGCCAGCAGCCAAGGACCAGCGGGAGGCACAGATACGCAGTATTTT. It codes for CASSQGPAGGTDTQYF.

The CDR3 DNA reads TGCAGCGTCGGACAGGGACGGACCTACGAGCAGTACTTC. This codes for CSVGQGRTYEQYF. The rearrangement joins TRBV29-1 to TRBJ2-4, with 8 bases fitting TRBD1. The closer fit of TRBJ2-7 to the DNA end suggests the J call may be wrong. The CDR3 covers 13 residues. The germline V gene has CDR1 SQVTM and CDR2 ANQGSEA.

V gene TRBV5-1 combines with J gene TRBJ2-3, with TRBD1 matching 8 bases. CDR1 SGHRS and CDR2 YFSETQ come from the germline V gene. Trimming removed 4 bases from V and 0 bases from J; junction bases left unmatched: 7. This CDR3 region has 16 residues. CDR3 region: CASSGQGGGSTDTQYF. The DNA for the CDR3 is TGCGCCAGCAGCGGACAGGGAGGAGGTAGCACAGATACGCAGTATTTT.